The 16 T cell receptor beta chains presented below share a single source sample, sequenced in a study of Siglec-9 on CD8 T cells in melanoma. The table came from immunoSEQ multiplex PCR; TCRdb's copy has only in-frame clones and leaves some out. The sample records tens of thousands of clones, roughly 80% being singletons. The specimen was Siglec-9- CD8+ T cells sorted from blood. These receptors were collected from a human donor in good health.

This rearrangement joins TRBV27 to TRBJ1-3; D remains ambiguous. The CDR3 loop spans 11 amino acids. From germline, CDR1 is MNHEY and CDR2 SMNVEV (reference sequence). Trimming removed 5 bases from V and 3 bases from J, with 2 bases in between. The CDR3 bases are TGTGCCAGCAGTGATGGAAACACCATATATTTT. It is translated as CASSDGNTIYF.

The V call is TRBV10-2, the J call TRBJ2-6; D is perhaps TRBD1 (6 bases). This CDR3 has 13 amino acids. Germline CDR1 reads WSHSY; CDR2 reads SAAADI. Trimming stripped 7 bases from V and 5 bases from J, with 9 bases between. DNA of the CDR3: TGCGCCAGCAAATGGGACAGGGCCAACGTCCTGACTTTC. It specifies CASKWDRANVLTF.

V gene TRBV5-5 combines with J gene TRBJ2-6; the D gene is possibly TRBD1 (5 bases). The germline V gene has CDR1 SGHKS and CDR2 YYEKEE (reference sequence). V lost 4 bases to trimming and J lost 0 bases, with 8 bases between them. The CDR3 consists of 15 residues. DNA of the CDR3: TGTGCCAGCAGCACGGACACCTCTGGGGCCAACGTCCTGACTTTC. Translated: CASSTDTSGANVLTF.

The gene calls are TRBV13 and TRBJ2-3, with TRBD2 as a possible D gene (5 bases). Germline CDR1 is PRHDT and CDR2 is FYEKMQ (reference sequence). V was trimmed by 4 bases and J by 0 bases, leaving 8 bases between them. This CDR3 is built from 14 residues. The chain's CDR3 is CASSSGSSTDTQYF. The CDR3 coding sequence is TGTGCCAGCAGCTCGGGGAGTAGCACAGATACGCAGTATTTT.

The table lists this clone with a few counts. The chain is built from TRBV19 and TRBJ1-5, with a weak D call TRBD1 (6 bases). The germline V and J ends were trimmed by 2 bases and 0 bases, with 20 bases remaining between them. The germline gives CDR1 LNHDA, CDR2 SQIVND (reference sequence). The CDR3 loop spans 19 amino acids. The CDR3 is CASSIIVGRQAYSNQPQHF. Written as DNA, the CDR3 is TGTGCCAGTAGTATAATAGTGGGGCGACAGGCATATAGCAATCAGCCCCAGCATTTT.

This chain links TRBV11-1 with TRBJ2-7; D gene uncertain. Trimming removed 1 base at V and 2 bases at J, with 12 bases between. The germline CDR1 and CDR2 sequences are SGHAT and FQDESV (reference sequence). The CDR3 runs 15 residues. CDR3 in DNA: TGTGCCAGCAGCTTAGATGTGGCCGACCCCTACGAGCAGTACTTC. Amino acids: CASSLDVADPYEQYF.

This rearrangement joins TRBV18 to TRBJ1-4; D unresolved. This CDR3 comprises 14 residues. V gave up 0 bases and J gave up 3 bases, with 5 bases separating them. Germline V CDR1 and CDR2: KGHSH, LQKENI. CDR3 in amino acids: CASSPPFSNEKLFF. The CDR3 nucleotides are TGTGCCAGCTCACCACCCTTCTCTAATGAAAAACTGTTTTTT.

The chain combines TRBV15 with TRBJ2-2, with no clear D. This CDR3 comprises 16 residues. V lost 0 bases and J 7 bases, leaving 15 bases between the germline ends. Germline values: CDR1 LNHNV, CDR2 YYDKDF (reference sequence). The CDR3 region is CATSRDQVLQVGELFF. DNA of the CDR3: TGTGCCACCAGCAGAGATCAAGTCCTACAAGTCGGGGAGCTGTTTTTT.

V and J are TRBV7-8 and TRBJ1-2; 8 nucleotides agree with TRBD1. Trimming removed 5 bases from V and 6 bases from J; junction bases left unmatched: 8. Germline V gene lookup returns CDR1 SGHVS and CDR2 FQNEAQ. The CDR3 is made up of 14 amino acids. The CDR3 bases are TGTGCCAGCAGCCTGACAGGGGTTATTCATGGCTACACCTTC. It is translated as CASSLTGVIHGYTF.

The CDR3 sequence is CASSYSGREVEQFF. The CDR3, as DNA: TGTGCCAGCAGCTACTCGGGGCGGGAGGTTGAGCAGTTCTTC. V and J are TRBV7-7 and TRBJ2-1; TRBD2 aligns across 8 bases. CDR3 size: 14 residues. CDR1 and CDR2 from the germline V gene are SSHAT and FNYEAQ (reference sequence). The V and J ends lost 4 bases and 9 bases, in that order; junction bases with no gene match: 8.

This chain uses TRBV5-6 with TRBJ1-1; 9 nucleotides align to TRBD1. The germline V gene encodes CDR1 SGHDT and CDR2 YYEEEE. The CDR3 covers 14 residues. The V and J ends lost 0 bases and 7 bases, in that order; junction bases with no gene match: 4. The DNA for the CDR3 is TGTGCCAGCAGCTTGGGAGGGACAGGGCTTGAAGCTTTCTTT. It specifies CASSLGGTGLEAFF.

This clone was recorded a few times. The rearrangement joins TRBV11-2 to TRBJ1-1, with D possibly being TRBD1 (6 bases). Trimming stripped 2 bases from V and 1 base from J, with 20 bases between. The CDR3 is made up of 18 amino acids. Germline loops: CDR1 SGHAT, CDR2 FQNNGV. CDR3 bases: TGTGCCAGCAGCTTACTAGTAGGTGGGGGCGCGTCGAACACTGAAGCTTTCTTT. It is translated as CASSLLVGGGASNTEAFF.

The chain has TRBV2 and TRBJ2-3, with D unclear. V lost 7 bases and J lost 6, with 17 bases in between. The CDR3 length is 14 residues. CDR1 and CDR2 (germline): SNHLY, FYNNEI. In nucleotides, the CDR3 is TGTGCCAGCATGGAAGGTTGGGCCAGCGATACGCAGTATTTT. Translated, it gives CASMEGWASDTQYF.

This clone was detected a few times. The V gene is TRBV27, the J gene TRBJ1-5; D is possibly TRBD1 (5 bases). Trimming took 8 bases from V and 7 from J, leaving 15 bases between them. The CDR3 loop spans 13 amino acids. Germline loops: CDR1 MNHEY, CDR2 SMNVEV (reference sequence). CDR3 loop: CASGGEGPQPQHF. The CDR3 nucleotides are TGTGCCAGCGGAGGGGAGGGCCCCCAGCCCCAGCATTTT.

The chain uses TRBV4-1 and TRBJ1-3, with unresolved D. Germline-derived CDR1 and CDR2 are MGHRA and YSYEKL. CDR3 length equals 14 residues. V lost 3 bases, J lost 2 bases, and 8 bases lay in between. The CDR3 is CASSQFGTGNTIYF. CDR3 bases: TGCGCCAGCAGCCAGTTTGGAACTGGAAACACCATATATTTT.

A word on this clone: A junction boundary mismatches the germline segment, possibly from a read error. J is TRBJ2-5 and V is TRBV5-6; D unresolved. Per germline, CDR1 SGHDT and CDR2 YYEEEE. The CDR3 is 12 amino acids. The CDR3 region is CASSDQQEIQYF. The CDR3 DNA reads TGTGCCAGCAGCGACCAACAAGAGATCCAGTACTTC. The variable domain in full, completed from reference TRBV5-6 and TRBJ2-5, reads DAGVTQSPTHLIKTRGQQVTLRCSPKSGHDTVSWYQQALGQGPQFIFQYYEEEERQRGNFPDRFSGHQFPNYSSELNVNALLLGDSALYLCASSDQQEIQYFGPGTRLLVL.